This T cell receptor (beta chain) came from a study of cytomegalovirus exposure and HLA in healthy donors (dated 2017 in TCRdb). In terms of the full investigation: An earlier analysis of a few hundred of the donors reported 276 Gb of sequence data and roughly 120 million unique TCR beta sequences obtained from around 190 million T cells. Class I and class II HLA loci were covered by the typing at four-digit resolution. The T cell repertoires of several hundred subjects were profiled by immunosequencing and related to cytomegalovirus serostatus. To decide whether each TCR beta V gene segment behaved as functional or pseudogenic, an earlier analysis of some 600 of the donors relied on high-throughput TCR beta sequencing. High-throughput TCR immunosequencing, statistical association of individual TCRs with disease status, and machine learning were combined to predict cytomegalovirus infection status. A later analysis re-examined previously published TCR beta repertoires from more than 550 donors and added high-resolution HLA genotyping to investigate patterns of TCR occurrence. The genetic ancestry cluster associated with self-reported Caucasian donors included 80% to 90% of the 398 genotyped donors. Rather than using new phenotypic data, the later analysis identified candidate immune exposures from TCR beta sequences and from how often those sequences occurred across donors. Across approximately 420 genotyped donors of the cohort, an average of about 220,000 unique TCR beta nucleotide sequences per donor were sequenced, and roughly 20% of those sequences were non-productive. The number of donors typed differed by locus, with 629-630 for A, B, C, DRB1 and DQB1, roughly 520 for DQA1, some 570 for DPA1, and around 460 for DPB1. Five DR-DQ haplotypes were handled as single units for association and clustering, since linkage in the cohort was strong. A later genetic analysis used genome-wide SNP genotypes for about 65% of the roughly 700 donors, treating that subset as a discovery cohort. Besides the first cohort of hundreds of subjects, a separate validation cohort made up of over a hundred different subjects was used. Donor age, sex, ethnicity and CMV serostatus were collected together with the repertoire data. Every repertoire in the discovery cohort had been generated on one and the same sequencing platform. The aim of the study was to test whether cataloging public T cell receptors could identify signatures of past pathogen exposure. An early release that covered more than 550 HLA-typed donors contained about 290 gigabases of sequencing data and tens of millions of unique TCR sequences. Overall results and qualifications from the work: According to a later analysis, TCR association rates differed among HLA loci, with DRB1 alleles showing the most associated TCRs and HLA-C alleles showing the fewest. In a later genetic analysis, a missense DCLRE1C variant was associated with V-gene and J-gene trimming of TCR beta chains, and the association was replicated in an independent cohort. A further reported finding was that TCR beta sequences accurately predicted the HLA-A and HLA-B alleles for most subjects in the first cohort. Because counts were too low, some 17 rarely observed V segments, including chromosome 9 orphons, were left out of the earlier analysis of a few hundred of the donors. At a false discovery rate of 0.05, a later analysis linked some 18,000 TCR beta sequences to specific HLA alleles. In a later analysis, HLA-associated TCR beta chains were found to be more clonally expanded and to have lower generation probabilities than equally common non-associated chains. The 87-base-pair reads could not distinguish some IMGT-functional V segments, including TRBV6-2 and TRBV6-3, so those segments were excluded. A later analysis found that most CMV-associated TCR beta chains appeared HLA-restricted, with HLA associations seemingly driven largely by CMV exposure. Only TCR beta chains were sequenced in this cohort, and the absence of alpha or paired-chain data limited detectable features. The presence/absence analyses assumed that sequencing depth was roughly uniform across donors, and that assumption may not be true. Compared with the roughly 670-donor mean, donors in an Asian-associated ancestry cluster had fewer N-insertions in productive TCRs, according to a later genetic analysis. The classifier was reported to diagnose cytomegalovirus status with high specificity and sensitivity in both the original cohort and the validation cohort. In a later analysis, several top co-occurrence clusters were reported to appear linked to parvovirus B19, influenza, CMV and Epstein-Barr virus. In vitro tests confirmed that three of the cytomegalovirus-associated TCR beta chains recognize cytomegalovirus antigens. Strong co-occurrence of HLA alleles, especially DR and DQ, made assigning TCR associations to individual alleles difficult. Because HLA typing was missing for some donors at each locus, association tests included only the typed subset. A cluster of highly shared sequence variants was judged likely to be a technical artifact of the sequencing pipeline. The authors suggested that the approach could potentially be extended to other disease states and immunological phenotypes. In an earlier analysis of approximately 590 of the donors, most TCR beta V segments appeared in productive rearrangements about 87% or about 30% of the time, broadly matching IMGT annotations. Linkage disequilibrium might explain the correlated functional status among segregating V segments, but an unknown experimental factor could not be ruled out. Most TCR sequences were observed very rarely across donors, whereas some public TCRs were present in many individuals. Immune exposure information for the cohort was limited to CMV serostatus. The study gave a list of about 160 TCR beta chains associated with cytomegalovirus.

In total, 600 or so healthy bone marrow donors made up the cohort. All cohort members were sampled while nominally healthy, although unrecorded immune exposures were likely present. The donor tested CMV seropositive and was one of the 289 seropositive cohort members. Each donor provided a peripheral blood sample, and peripheral blood mononuclear cells were used for TCR beta sequencing. Genomic DNA was extracted from the blood cell samples with the Qiagen DNeasy Blood Extraction Kit. V has 4 bases trimmed and J has 4 bases trimmed; junction bases matching no gene number 7. The CDR3 runs 15 amino acids, cysteine and phenylalanine included. The kept DNA is CDR3 alone, 45 bases in frame from the first base. Based on the germline V gene (reference sequence), the CDR1 and CDR2 sequences are GTSNPN and SVGIG. Library method: the immunoSEQ multiplex PCR assay. A mixture of 60 forward primers for TCR Vbeta segments and 13 reverse primers for TCR Jbeta segments was used in the multiplex PCR. Amplification of the CDR3 region of rearranged TCR beta genes was performed with a multiplex PCR assay on genomic DNA. The Illumina HiSeq System was used to sequence the amplified TCR beta libraries as 87-base-pair reads. As for the authors' bioinformatics: In a later analysis, some 80 million unique TCR beta chains were counted across the 666 repertoires, and roughly 10 million of these chains were shared by at least two donors. Raw reads were error-corrected and collapsed into unique sequences by a nearest-neighbor algorithm in which closely related sequences were merged to remove PCR and sequencing errors. Alignment of CDR3 sequences to IMGT reference sequences was used to assign V, D and J gene segments. For a sequence to be retained, a match of at least six nucleotides to both a V gene segment and a J gene segment was required. Rearrangements were called productive when the CDR3 lacked stop codons and stayed in frame with V and J; all others were non-productive. CDR3 was defined by IMGT convention, running from the second conserved V-encoded cysteine to the conserved J-encoded phenylalanine. The earlier analysis of 587 of the donors excluded sequences that lacked an unambiguous match to a single V gene segment. An earlier analysis of some 500 of the donors classified V segments as functional when productive rearrangements were above 56.7% and as segregating when the standard deviation between donors was above 5%. A statistical classification framework was built to diagnose cytomegalovirus status from the catalog of TCR beta chain sequences. A later analysis assigned V and J genes by comparing TCR nucleotide sequences with IMGT/GENE-DB human TR gene sequences. Using the TCRdist pipeline, a later analysis assigned CDR3 sequences along with most-parsimonious VDJ recombination scenarios. In a later analysis, each TCR beta chain was defined by its CDR3 amino acid sequence together with its V-gene family, and reads lacking a unique V-gene family were excluded. In a later analysis, 500 to 650 highly shared, low-generation-probability nucleotide sequences were removed to address suspected cross-contamination and a sequencing artifact. In a later analysis, a clonal expansion index was calculated for each public chain from normalized within-repertoire ranks of inferred template counts. Generation probabilities in a later analysis came from a VDJ recombination model fitted to out-of-frame rearrangements, and those results were checked against IGoR. In a later analysis, TCR-TCR, TCR-HLA and TCR-CMV co-occurrence was scored with hypergeometric tests, and a repertoire-size bias correction was applied to TCR pairs. False discovery rates were estimated in a later analysis by permuting HLA or CMV assignments 20 times. In a later analysis, co-occurring TCRs were grouped using DBSCAN, and TCRdist sequence similarity was added for clustering within HLA-allele-positive subsets. For co-occurrence clustering, repertoires with fewer than 30,000 or more than 120,000 public chains were excluded, along with roughly 5 repertoires with anomalous nucleotide sharing. TCRdb's version of the immuneACCESS table is confined to in-frame rearrangements and falls short of the full clone set. An unresolved V gene accounts for under half of the shortfall where checked; the remainder is of unknown origin. The V and J calls and the clone size are those of that table, but D and trimming were determined from the DNA. In this sample the table shows tens of thousands of clones, less than 65% of which occur a single time. The ten largest clonotypes hold 5.5% of the sample.

A remark on this clone: Its antigen is not yet known. Base qualities are not provided; no much larger clone lies one nucleotide away.

This sequence originates from a woman younger than 45 in good health and CMV-seropositive. The chain joins TRBV30 to TRBJ2-1; 10 central bases correspond to TRBD2. Sequenced input: PBMCs. Here is the DNA: TGTGCCTGGATAGTGAGCGGGGGGGAATACAATGAGCAGTTCTTC. This sequence encodes CAWIVSGGEYNEQFF.